The 9 T cell receptor beta chains in this list originate from one sample, sequenced in a study of cytotoxic CD8 clonotypes in ibrutinib-treated CLL. Sequencing used immunoSEQ multiplex PCR; TCRdb keeps in-frame clones, though not all of them. The table lists 300,000 or so clones, 67% of them singletons. Sequencing used PBMCs, obtained after 36 months of ibrutinib treatment. The receptors come from a human donor with chronic lymphocytic leukemia.

The rearrangement joins TRBV9 to TRBJ1-2, with 7 bases aligning to TRBD1. The V gene end was trimmed by 3 bases and the J gene end by 5 bases; junction bases not matched to a gene: 10. The CDR3 covers 15 residues. CDR1 and CDR2 from the germline V gene are SGDLS and YYNGEE. In DNA, the CDR3 is TGTGCCAGCAGCGGCCCCCAGGGACAGAAGTATGGCTACACCTTC. Translation gives CASSGPQGQKYGYTF. The complete variable domain, with remaining parts taken from reference TRBV9 and TRBJ1-2, reads DSGVTQTPKHLITATGQRVTLRCSPRSGDLSVYWYQQSLDQGLQFLIQYYNGEERAKGNILERFSAQQFPDLHSELNLSSLELGDSALYFCASSGPQGQKYGYTFGSGTRLTVV.

This chain joins TRBV7-6 and TRBJ2-5; 8 nucleotides match TRBD2. Germline V gives CDR1 SGHVS, CDR2 FNYEAQ. This CDR3 is built from 14 residues. After removal of 5 bases from V and 5 bases from J, the junction contained 7 bases not matched to a gene. As DNA, the CDR3 is TGTGCCAGCAGCCTACTAGCGGTAGATGAGACCCAGTACTTC. It encodes CASSLLAVDETQYF.

CDR3 bases: TGCGCCAGCAGCCAAGTACCGACTGAGCCTGGCTACACCTTC. Protein product: CASSQVPTEPGYTF. The rearrangement joins TRBV4-1 to TRBJ1-2; D is undetermined. The CDR3 contains 14 residues. The ends were cut back, 1 base at V and 7 bases at J, with 13 bases in the middle. Germline CDR1 reads MGHRA; CDR2 reads YSYEKL.

The rearrangement joins TRBV27 to TRBJ2-3; 12 positions match TRBD1. There are 18 residues in the CDR3. Trimming took 7 bases from V and 2 from J; bases not matched to a gene: 13. Germline V CDR1 and CDR2: MNHEY, SMNVEV (reference sequence). This CDR3 is CASTSWGQGAGPTDTQYF. In DNA form, the CDR3 reads TGTGCCAGCACCTCCTGGGGACAGGGGGCAGGCCCCACAGATACGCAGTATTTT.

The CDR3 nucleotides are TGCGCCAGCAGCTTAGGGATCGGCACCGGGGAGCTGTTTTTT. It specifies CASSLGIGTGELFF. V usage is TRBV5-1 and J usage is TRBJ2-2; D gene uncertain. Looked up from germline, CDR1 is SGHRS and CDR2 is YFSETQ. Trimming took off 2 bases at V and 4 bases at J, with 9 bases between the two ends. The CDR3 extends over 14 amino acids.

This chain joins TRBV5-1 and TRBJ2-6, with D perhaps matching TRBD1 or TRBD2 (5 bases each). The germline gives CDR1 SGHRS, CDR2 YFSETQ. V lost 4 bases to trimming and J lost 0 bases, with 14 bases between them. The CDR3 is made up of 17 amino acids. The CDR3 DNA follows: TGCGCCAGCAGCGCTGTGGGGGTTAGCTCTGGGGCCAACGTCCTGACTTTC. Amino acids: CASSAVGVSSGANVLTF.

The chain has TRBV28 and TRBJ1-4; no reliable D call. The V gene lost 5 bases and the J gene lost 6 bases, with 22 bases spanning the gap. Germline values: CDR1 MDHEN, CDR2 SYDVKM. The CDR3 consists of 17 residues. As DNA, the CDR3 is TGTGCCAGCAGTCCTACCCGGGTGACTCCCGGGGATGAAAAACTGTTTTTT. As protein: CASSPTRVTPGDEKLFF.

The J gene is TRBJ1-1, the V gene TRBV19, with D uncertain. V lost 1 base to trimming and J lost 3 bases, with 6 bases between them. The CDR3 runs to 13 residues. CDR1 and CDR2 (germline): LNHDA, SQIVND (reference sequence). CDR3: CASSIGAHTEAFF. The CDR3 DNA is TGTGCCAGTAGTATAGGGGCCCACACTGAAGCTTTCTTT.

This clone was seen a few times. This chain links TRBV11-2 with TRBJ2-2; D ambiguous. The CDR3 sequence is 16 residues long. From germline, CDR1 is SGHAT and CDR2 FQNNGV. Trimming took 0 bases from V and 4 from J, leaving 12 bases between them. DNA for the CDR3: TGTGCCAGCAGCTTAGATCTAGTCGCGGTCACCGGGGAGCTGTTTTTT. Its translation: CASSLDLVAVTGELFF.